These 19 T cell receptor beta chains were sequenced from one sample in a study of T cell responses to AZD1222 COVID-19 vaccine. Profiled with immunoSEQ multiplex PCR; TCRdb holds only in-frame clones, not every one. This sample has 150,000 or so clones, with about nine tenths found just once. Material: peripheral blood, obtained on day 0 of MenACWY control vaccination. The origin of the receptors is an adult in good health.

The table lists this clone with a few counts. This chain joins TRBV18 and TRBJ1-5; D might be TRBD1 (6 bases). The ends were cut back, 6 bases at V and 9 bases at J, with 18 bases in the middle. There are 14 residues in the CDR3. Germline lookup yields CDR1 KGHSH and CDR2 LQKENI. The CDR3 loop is CASSSRQDSPPQHF. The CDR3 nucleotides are TGTGCCAGCTCGAGTCGACAGGACTCCCCGCCCCAGCATTTT. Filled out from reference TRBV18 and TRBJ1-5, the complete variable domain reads NAGVMQNPRHLVRRRGQEARLRCSPMKGHSHVYWYRQLPEEGLKFMVYLQKENIIDESGMPKERFSAEFPKEGPSILRIQQVVRGDSAAYFCASSSRQDSPPQHFGDGTRLSIL.

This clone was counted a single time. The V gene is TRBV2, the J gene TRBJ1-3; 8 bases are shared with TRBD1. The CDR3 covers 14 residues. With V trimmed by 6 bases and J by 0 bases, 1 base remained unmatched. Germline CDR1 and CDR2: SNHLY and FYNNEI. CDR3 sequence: CASRDRDSGNTIYF. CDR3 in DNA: TGTGCCAGCAGGGACAGGGACTCTGGAAACACCATATATTTT. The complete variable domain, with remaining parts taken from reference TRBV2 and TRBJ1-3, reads EPEVTQTPSHQVTQMGQEVILRCVPISNHLYFYWYRQILGQKVEFLVSFYNNEISEKSEIFDDQFSVERPDGSNFTLKIRSTKLEDSAMYFCASRDRDSGNTIYFGEGSWLTVV.

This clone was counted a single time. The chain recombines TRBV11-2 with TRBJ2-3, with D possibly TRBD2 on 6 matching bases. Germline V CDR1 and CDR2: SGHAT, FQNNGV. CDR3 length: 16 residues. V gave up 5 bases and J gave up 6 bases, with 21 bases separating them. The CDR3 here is CASSPPTRSPGDTQYF. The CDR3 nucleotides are TGTGCCAGCAGCCCTCCGACTAGGTCCCCGGGTGATACGCAGTATTTT. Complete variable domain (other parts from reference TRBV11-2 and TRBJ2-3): EAGVAQSPRYKIIEKRQSVAFWCNPISGHATLYWYQQILGQGPKLLIQFQNNGVVDDSQLPKDRFSAERLKGVDSTLKIQPAKLEDSAVYLCASSPPTRSPGDTQYFGPGTRLTVL.

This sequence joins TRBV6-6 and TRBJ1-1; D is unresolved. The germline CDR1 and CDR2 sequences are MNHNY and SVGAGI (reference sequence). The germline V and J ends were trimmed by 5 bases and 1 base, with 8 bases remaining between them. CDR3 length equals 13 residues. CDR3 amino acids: CASSPTGNTEAFF. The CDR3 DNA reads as TGTGCCAGCAGTCCCACGGGGAACACTGAAGCTTTCTTT.

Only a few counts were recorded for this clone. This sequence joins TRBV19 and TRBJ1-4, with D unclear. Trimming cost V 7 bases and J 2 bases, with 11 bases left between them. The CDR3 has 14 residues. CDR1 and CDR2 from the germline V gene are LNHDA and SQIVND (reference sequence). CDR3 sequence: CASNRVTTNEKLFF. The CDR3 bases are TGTGCCAGTAATCGGGTGACCACTAATGAAAAACTGTTTTTT.

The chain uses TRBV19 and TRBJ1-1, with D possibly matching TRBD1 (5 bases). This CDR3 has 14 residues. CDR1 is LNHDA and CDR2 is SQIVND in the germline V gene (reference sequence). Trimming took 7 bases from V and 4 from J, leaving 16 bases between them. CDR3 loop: CASIPRDGFTEAFF. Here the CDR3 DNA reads TGTGCCAGTATCCCCCGGGACGGATTCACTGAAGCTTTCTTT.

CDR3 nucleotide sequence: TGTGCCAGCAGTGAAATCGGAGGGCCGTTACCCCAGCATTTT. This encodes CASSEIGGPLPQHF. The genes are TRBV2 and TRBJ1-5; D gene ambiguous. Germline-derived CDR1 and CDR2 are SNHLY and FYNNEI. The CDR3 extends over 14 amino acids. The V and J ends lost 2 bases and 10 bases respectively, with 15 bases between them. The whole variable domain, filled in from reference TRBV2 and TRBJ1-5, reads EPEVTQTPSHQVTQMGQEVILRCVPISNHLYFYWYRQILGQKVEFLVSFYNNEISEKSEIFDDQFSVERPDGSNFTLKIRSTKLEDSAMYFCASSEIGGPLPQHFGDGTRLSIL.

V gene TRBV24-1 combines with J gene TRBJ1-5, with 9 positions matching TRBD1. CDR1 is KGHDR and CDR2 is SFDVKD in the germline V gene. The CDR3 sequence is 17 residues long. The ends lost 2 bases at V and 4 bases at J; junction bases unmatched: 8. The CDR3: CATSDSTGTGINQPQHF. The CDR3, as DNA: TGTGCCACCAGTGATTCTACCGGGACAGGGATAAATCAGCCCCAGCATTTT.

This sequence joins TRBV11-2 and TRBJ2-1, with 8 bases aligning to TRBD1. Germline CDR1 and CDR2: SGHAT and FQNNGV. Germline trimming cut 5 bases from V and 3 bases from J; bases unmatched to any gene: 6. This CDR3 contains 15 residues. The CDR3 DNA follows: TGTGCCAGCAGCCCTACAGGGGGGATCTACAATGAGCAGTTCTTC. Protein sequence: CASSPTGGIYNEQFF.

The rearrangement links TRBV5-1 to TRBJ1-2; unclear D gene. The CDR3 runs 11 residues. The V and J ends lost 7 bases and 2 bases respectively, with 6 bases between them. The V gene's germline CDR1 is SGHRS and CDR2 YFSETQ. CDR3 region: CASGENYGYTF. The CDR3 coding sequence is TGCGCCAGCGGGGAGAACTATGGCTACACCTTC.

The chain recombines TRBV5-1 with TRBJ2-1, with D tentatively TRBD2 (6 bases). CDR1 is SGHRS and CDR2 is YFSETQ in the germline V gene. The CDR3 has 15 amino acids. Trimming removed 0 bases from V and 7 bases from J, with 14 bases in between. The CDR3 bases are TGCGCCAGCAGCTTGGCGGGCGGGGCAAGGAATGAGCAGTTCTTC. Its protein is CASSLAGGARNEQFF.

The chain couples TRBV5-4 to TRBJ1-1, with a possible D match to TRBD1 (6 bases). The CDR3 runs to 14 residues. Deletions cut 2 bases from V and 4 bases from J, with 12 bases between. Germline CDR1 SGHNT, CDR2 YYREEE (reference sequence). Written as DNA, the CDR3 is TGTGCCAGCAGCTTACAGGGAGATCGCACTGAAGCTTTCTTT. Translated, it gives CASSLQGDRTEAFF.

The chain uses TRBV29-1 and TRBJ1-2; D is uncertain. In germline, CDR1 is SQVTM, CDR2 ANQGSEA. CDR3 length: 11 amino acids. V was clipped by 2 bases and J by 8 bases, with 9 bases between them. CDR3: CSVEWQRGYTF. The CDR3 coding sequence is TGCAGCGTTGAATGGCAGCGAGGCTACACCTTC.

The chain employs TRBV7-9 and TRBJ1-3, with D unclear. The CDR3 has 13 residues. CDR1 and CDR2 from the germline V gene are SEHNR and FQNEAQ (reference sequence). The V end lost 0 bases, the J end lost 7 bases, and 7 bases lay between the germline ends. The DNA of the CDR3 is TGTGCCAGCAGCTTAGCAGGGTTGAACACCATATATTTT. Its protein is CASSLAGLNTIYF.

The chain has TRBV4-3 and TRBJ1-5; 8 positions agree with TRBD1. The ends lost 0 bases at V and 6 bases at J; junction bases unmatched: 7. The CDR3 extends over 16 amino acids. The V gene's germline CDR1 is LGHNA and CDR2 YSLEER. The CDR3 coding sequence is TGCGCCAGCAGCCAAGATCGCAGGGGGCAGGGTCAGCCCCAGCATTTT. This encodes CASSQDRRGQGQPQHF.

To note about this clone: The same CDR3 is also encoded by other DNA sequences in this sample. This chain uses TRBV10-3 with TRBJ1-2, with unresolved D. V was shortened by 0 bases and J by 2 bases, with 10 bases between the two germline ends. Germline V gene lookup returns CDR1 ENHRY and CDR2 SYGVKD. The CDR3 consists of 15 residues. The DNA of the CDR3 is TGTGCCATCAGTGAGTCACCGGGTCTGAACTATGGCTACACCTTC. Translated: CAISESPGLNYGYTF.

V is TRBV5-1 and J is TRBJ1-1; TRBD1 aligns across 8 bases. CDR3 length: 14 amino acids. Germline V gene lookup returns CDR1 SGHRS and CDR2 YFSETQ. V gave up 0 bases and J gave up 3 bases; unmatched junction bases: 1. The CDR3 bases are TGCGCCAGCAGCTTGGGACAGGGGTACACTGAAGCTTTCTTT. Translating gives CASSLGQGYTEAFF.

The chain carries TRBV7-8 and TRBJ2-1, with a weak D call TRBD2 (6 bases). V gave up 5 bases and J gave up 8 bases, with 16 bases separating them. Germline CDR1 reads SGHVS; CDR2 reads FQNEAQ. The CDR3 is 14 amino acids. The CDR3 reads CASSHSPGVYEQFF. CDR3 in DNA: TGTGCCAGCAGCCATTCCCCGGGGGTTTATGAGCAGTTCTTC. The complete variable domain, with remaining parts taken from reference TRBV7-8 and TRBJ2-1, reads GAGVSQSPRYKVAKRGQDVALRCDPISGHVSLFWYQQALGQGPEFLTYFQNEAQLDKSGLPSDRFFAERPEGSVSTLKIQRTQQEDSAVYLCASSHSPGVYEQFFGPGTRLTVL.

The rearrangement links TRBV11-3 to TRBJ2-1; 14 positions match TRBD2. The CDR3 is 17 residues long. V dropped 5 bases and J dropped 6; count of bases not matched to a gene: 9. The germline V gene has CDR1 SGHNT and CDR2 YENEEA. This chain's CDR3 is CASSPGTSGGSFNEQFF. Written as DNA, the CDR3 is TGTGCCAGCAGCCCCGGGACTAGCGGGGGATCGTTCAATGAGCAGTTCTTC.